This TCR beta chain emerged from a study of blood T cells in healthy people across ages. Next came a second PCR, run for roughly 6 to 11 cycles, which used a sample-barcoded 5' primer along with a J-beta primer mix. CDR3-containing paired-end reads numbered at least 2.5 million in each sample. One entry per CDR3 protein, called by TCRdb with MiXCR from the 5' RACE reads. The sample holds over 950,000 distinct CDR3 sequences, about two fifths seen once. This CDR3 comprises 15 residues. The V end was cut by 5 bases, the J end by 0 bases, with 8 bases between. The V gene's germline CDR1 is LGHNA and CDR2 YSLEER. This clonotype occurred a few times. The antigen remains unidentified. General study results and limits: Unknown CMV status may confound age-related changes in expanded clones. Roughly linearly, TCR beta diversity per million T cells fell as age increased. Higher diversity and more naive CD4+ cells were features of long-lived donors, compared to aged donors.

The source material was blood. This TCR came from a man between 18 and 29 years old in good health. V gene TRBV4-3 combines with J gene TRBJ1-6; D is possibly TRBD1 (5 bases). CDR3 sequence reads: CASSKGFSYNSPLHF. CDR3 DNA sequence: TGCGCCAGCAGCAAGGGGTTCTCCTATAATTCACCCCTCCACTTT.